The present T cell receptor (beta chain) was sequenced within a study of cytomegalovirus exposure and HLA in healthy donors. General study findings and limits: Reports showed the classifier diagnosing cytomegalovirus status with high specificity and sensitivity. Researchers catalogued 150 or so TCR beta chains as cytomegalovirus-associated. Later analysis demonstrated an association between a missense DCLRE1C variant and TCR beta V- and J-gene trimming.

The CDR3 has 15 residues. The J segment lost 6 bases and the V segment lost 3 bases, leaving 5 bases of the junction unmatched. CDR1 is GTSNPN and CDR2 is SVGIG in the germline V gene (reference sequence). The PCR employed 60 Vbeta primers together with 13 Jbeta primers. Assay used: immunoSEQ multiplex PCR; TCRdb lists only in-frame clones, some missing. This table has 200,000 to 300,000 clones, about 81% appearing once. Remarks on this clone: Its matching antigen is unknown.

V usage is TRBV30 and J usage is TRBJ2-7, with 16 bases matching TRBD2. The receptor's source is a woman in her forties in good health and CMV-seropositive. The sequenced sample consisted of PBMCs. The CDR3 protein is CAWRGLAGGPGEQYF. For the CDR3, the DNA is TGTGCCTGGAGGGGACTAGCGGGAGGGCCCGGCGAGCAGTACTTC.